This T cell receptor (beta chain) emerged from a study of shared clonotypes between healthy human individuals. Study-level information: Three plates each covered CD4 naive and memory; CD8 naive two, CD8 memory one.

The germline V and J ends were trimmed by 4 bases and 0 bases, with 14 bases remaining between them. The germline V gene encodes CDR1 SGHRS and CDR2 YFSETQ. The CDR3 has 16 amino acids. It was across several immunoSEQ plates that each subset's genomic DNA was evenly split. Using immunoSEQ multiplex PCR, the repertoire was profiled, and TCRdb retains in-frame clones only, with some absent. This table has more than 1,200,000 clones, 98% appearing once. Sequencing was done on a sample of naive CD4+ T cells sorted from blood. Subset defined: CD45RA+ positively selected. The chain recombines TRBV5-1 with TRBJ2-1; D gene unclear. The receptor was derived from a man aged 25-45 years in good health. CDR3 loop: CASSPLVQSSYNEQFF. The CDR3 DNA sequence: TGCGCCAGCAGCCCCTTAGTGCAGAGCTCCTACAATGAGCAGTTCTTC.